This is a list of T cell receptor beta chains from one sample in a study of T-cell reconstitution after alpha-beta-depleted transplantation in children. A single record per CDR3 protein comes from TCRdb applying MiXCR to the PCR reads. The data contain 70,000 or so distinct CDR3 sequences, 11% of them singletons. The specimen comprised PBMCs, sampled before TCRalphabeta/CD19-depleted stem cell transplant. The receptor source for this set is a boy aged 10-17 years with acute myeloid leukemia, due to receive a stem cell transplant. Each CDR3 is given with its conserved first and last residue. The D gene is left open where the match is weak. Clone size is given for some rows only: seen once, a few or many times, or a class if the clone is expanded.

j_call	v_call	cdr3_length	d_call	clone_size	cdr3_aa
TRBJ2-1	TRBV11-2	17	TRBD2	many	CASSLEGTRSSYNEQFF
TRBJ2-7	TRBV7-2	15	TRBD2	many	CASSYLAGGPYEQYF
TRBJ1-2	TRBV6-6	13	TRBD1	many	CASSPTGGDGYTF
TRBJ1-1	TRBV15	15	NA	few	CATSRTDRMNTEAFF
TRBJ2-2	TRBV11-2	17	NA	many	CASSSRGRQGSTGELFF
TRBJ2-7	TRBV6-6	13	NA	many	CASKLDTSYEQYF
TRBJ2-2	TRBV14	16	NA	many	CASSPVYPANTGELFF
TRBJ2-2	TRBV10-3	14	TRBD1	many	CAISLDRGTGELFF
TRBJ2-5	TRBV29-1	14	NA	NA	CSVEFGRGKETQYF
TRBJ2-6	TRBV5-1	17	TRBD1	NA	CASSLDPGGLGANVLTF
TRBJ1-6	TRBV18	15	NA	many	CASSPKATSESPLHF
TRBJ2-2	TRBV28	15	TRBD2	many	CASSLQGTSVRELFF
TRBJ1-6	TRBV28	12	NA	many	CASSLTGSPLHF
TRBJ2-1	TRBV5-1	17	NA	many	CASSLGGALTSYNEQFF
TRBJ2-5	TRBV20-1	15	TRBD1	many	CSATRQGRGQETQYF
TRBJ2-2	TRBV6-1	15	NA	NA	CASSEWQGNTGELFF